Listed below are T cell receptor beta chains from one sample, sequenced in a study of T cell responses to AZD1222 COVID-19 vaccine. Here immunoSEQ multiplex PCR was the method, and the copy in TCRdb shows in-frame clones only, minus some. The data hold roughly 130,000 clones, with about 90% observed a single time. The input for sequencing was peripheral blood, taken 28 days after the second dose of the MenACWY control vaccine. These receptors all come from an adult who received the MenACWY meningococcal vaccine as a control. CDR3s include the opening cysteine and the closing phenylalanine or tryptophan. D genes are given only for firm matches. Clone size is not always given. Where it is, it says once, few, many or a class for expanded clones.

TRBV7-3	TRBD1	TRBJ2-2	few	TGTGCCAGCAGCCACGGACAGGGGGTCAACACCGGGGAGCTGTTTTTT	CASSHGQGVNTGELFF
TRBV15	TRBD1	TRBJ2-1	NA	TGTGCCACCAGCAGATCGGACAGGGGTAACGATGAGCAGTTCTTC	CATSRSDRGNDEQFF
TRBV28	NA	TRBJ1-6	NA	TGTGCCAGCAGTTTATTTGCGGCGCCCCTCCACTTT	CASSLFAAPLHF
TRBV7-9	TRBD1	TRBJ1-4	NA	TGTGCCAGCAGCTTACCGTCACCCCAGACAGGGTTTTACGAAAAACTGTTTTTT	CASSLPSPQTGFYEKLFF
TRBV13	TRBD1	TRBJ1-2	NA	TGTGCCAGCAGCCAGGGACAGGGGCTCAACTATGGCTACACCTTC	CASSQGQGLNYGYTF
TRBV7-2	NA	TRBJ1-5	NA	TGTGCCAGCAGCATAGAACAGGGACACCTTTGGCCCCAGCATTTT	CASSIEQGHLWPQHF
TRBV4-3	NA	TRBJ2-2	many	TGCGCCAGCAGCCGAACTCAGGCGTCCGGGGAGCTGTTTTTT	CASSRTQASGELFF
TRBV21-1	NA	TRBJ1-1	NA	TGTGCCAGCAGCGTACGGGGGGGGCGGACTGAAGCTTTCTTT	CASSVRGGRTEAFF
TRBV5-1	TRBD1	TRBJ1-1	NA	TGCGCCAGCAGCTTGGGACAGGGTACCAGGAACACTGAAGCTTTCTTT	CASSLGQGTRNTEAFF
TRBV7-9	TRBD1	TRBJ1-1	NA	TGTGCCAGCAGCCAAACGAGGACAGGTAGTCCTGAAGCTTTCTTT	CASSQTRTGSPEAFF
TRBV15	NA	TRBJ1-5	NA	TGTGCCACCAGCAGAGGCGGGTTTGGGGCTAAAGCTAGCAATCAGCCCCAGCATTTT	CATSRGGFGAKASNQPQHF
TRBV29-1	TRBD1	TRBJ1-2	NA	TGCAGCGTAGGACAGGACCAGAACTATGGCTACACCTTC	CSVGQDQNYGYTF
TRBV2	NA	TRBJ2-6	NA	TGTGCCATCCACGTCAGGGATTCCTCTGGGGCCAACGTCCTGACTTTC	CAIHVRDSSGANVLTF
TRBV18	NA	TRBJ2-7	once	TGTGCCAGCTCACCAATGGTTTACGAGCAGTACTTC	CASSPMVYEQYF
TRBV2	NA	TRBJ2-1	NA	TGTGCCAGCAGTGTCGTGGGAATCTCCTACAATGAGCAGTTCTTC	CASSVVGISYNEQFF
TRBV5-1	NA	TRBJ2-7	NA	TGCGCCAGCAGCTTGGCCGCATTCGCAGCAACCTACGAGCAGTACTTC	CASSLAAFAATYEQYF
TRBV28	TRBD1	TRBJ1-4	NA	TGTGCCAGCAGTGGCGGACAGGGCTATGAAAAACTGTTTTTT	CASSGGQGYEKLFF
TRBV10-3	NA	TRBJ2-3	NA	TGTGCCGGCAGCCCGGGACACGGCACAGATACGCAGTATTTT	CAGSPGHGTDTQYF
TRBV19	NA	TRBJ2-2	NA	TGTGCCAGTAGTATAGGCCTCGGGGAGCTGTTTTTT	CASSIGLGELFF
TRBV27	TRBD2	TRBJ2-4	NA	TGTGCCAGCAGTCTAGGGCTAGCGGGGGATTTAGCCAAAAACATTCAGTACTTC	CASSLGLAGDLAKNIQYF
TRBV5-1	NA	TRBJ2-5	few	TGCGCCAGCAGCTCCGGTAGTGAAGAGACCCAGTACTTC	CASSSGSEETQYF
TRBV18	NA	TRBJ1-2	NA	TGTGCCAGCTCACCAGATAACTATGGCTACACCTTC	CASSPDNYGYTF
TRBV7-9	TRBD1	TRBJ1-4	NA	TGTGCCAGCAGCTTAGACAGGGGGCCCGAAAAACTGTTTTTT	CASSLDRGPEKLFF
TRBV6-2/TRBV6-3	NA	TRBJ1-5	few	TGTGCCAGCAGTTCGCTCCAGGGGCCCCTTCTTAATCAGCCCCAGCATTTT	CASSSLQGPLLNQPQHF
TRBV5-5	NA	TRBJ1-1	NA	TGTGCCAGCAGCTGGGCAGAGAACACTGAAGCTTTCTTT	CASSWAENTEAFF
TRBV19	NA	TRBJ1-6	once	TGTGCCAGTGCCCGGGACACATATAATTCACCCCTCCACTTT	CASARDTYNSPLHF
TRBV7-2	NA	TRBJ2-5	NA	TGTGCCAGCAGCTTGGCGGGCTTCCAAGAGACCCAGTACTTC	CASSLAGFQETQYF
TRBV9	NA	TRBJ1-2	NA	TGTGCCAGCAGCGTAGCTTCTGGGACGGGGGGCTACACCTTC	CASSVASGTGGYTF
TRBV24-1	TRBD1	TRBJ1-5	once	TGTGCCACCAGTGGAAAAACAGGGGCGAATCAGCCCCAGCATTTT	CATSGKTGANQPQHF